These 21 T cell receptor beta chains came from one sample sequenced in a study of T cell changes during pregnancy in multiple sclerosis. The protocol was immunoSEQ multiplex PCR, while the TCRdb copy is restricted to in-frame clones and leaves out a portion. The profile shows about 52,000 clones, more than 80% of them singletons. The input for sequencing was CD4+ T cells from peripheral blood mononuclear cells, taken before pregnancy. Source of these receptors: a female donor with multiple sclerosis, enrolled in a pregnancy study.

This clone was found a few times. This rearrangement joins TRBV5-6 to TRBJ2-2, with 8 nucleotides matching TRBD1. Germline lookup yields CDR1 SGHDT and CDR2 YYEEEE. Trimming cost V 4 bases and J 3 bases; bases outside gene matches: 11. This CDR3 contains 17 residues. CDR3 residues: CASSRGAGTGHTGELFF. CDR3 DNA sequence: TGTGCCAGCAGCCGTGGAGCCGGGACAGGTCACACCGGGGAGCTGTTTTTT.

The chain uses TRBV15 and TRBJ2-1; 8 bases are a match to TRBD2. The CDR3 runs 13 residues. Losses at the gene ends were 5 bases for V and 9 bases for J; bases not matched to a gene: 6. Germline CDR1 is LNHNV and CDR2 is YYDKDF (reference sequence). The CDR3 DNA sequence: TGTGCCACCAGCTTACGTCTAGCGGGTGAGCAGTTCTTC. Translated: CATSLRLAGEQFF.

The gene calls are TRBV6-6 and TRBJ1-4; TRBD1 aligns across 7 bases. The CDR3 is 14 amino acids. Germline CDR1 and CDR2: MNHNY and SVGAGI (reference sequence). The trim removed 5 bases at V and 3 bases at J, leaving 3 bases unmatched. CDR3 in DNA: TGTGCCAGCAGTCCAGACAGGGCTAATGAAAAACTGTTTTTT. Protein sequence: CASSPDRANEKLFF.

The genes are TRBV4-2 and TRBJ2-3; D may be TRBD2 (5 bases). V gave up 0 bases and J gave up 2 bases, with 12 bases separating them. Germline CDR1 and CDR2: LGHNA and YNFKEQ. This CDR3 is built from 16 residues. CDR3 amino acids: CASSQDMRAYTDTQYF. In nucleotides, the CDR3 is TGTGCCAGCAGCCAAGATATGCGGGCCTACACAGATACGCAGTATTTT.

This chain connects TRBV6-4 to TRBJ2-1; TRBD2 aligns across 10 bases. The junction had 15 bases not matched to a gene; V was cut back by 6 bases and J by 10 bases. There are 16 residues in the CDR3. Germline V gene data show CDR1 as MRHNA and CDR2 as SNTAGT. CDR3 loop: CASSEREGVADWEQFF. CDR3 bases: TGTGCCAGCAGCGAGCGGGAGGGGGTGGCCGATTGGGAGCAGTTCTTC.

The chain links TRBV5-4 to TRBJ2-3; D possibly corresponds to TRBD2 (5 bases). The CDR3 extends over 13 amino acids. The V gene's germline CDR1 is SGHNT and CDR2 YYREEE (reference sequence). V lost 0 bases and J 12 bases, leaving 14 bases between the germline ends. The CDR3 is CASSLAGGGPQYF. The CDR3 DNA reads as TGTGCCAGCAGCTTGGCCGGAGGAGGCCCCCAGTATTTT.

The V gene is TRBV11-2, the J gene TRBJ1-2; TRBD1 matches 7 bases. The germline gives CDR1 SGHAT, CDR2 FQNNGV. Unmatched junction bases numbered 7, after V lost 5 bases and J lost 1 base. The CDR3 has 15 residues. The CDR3 loop is CASSGRQGSNYGYTF. CDR3 bases: TGTGCCAGCAGCGGCCGACAGGGTAGTAACTATGGCTACACCTTC.

The chain uses TRBV10-2 and TRBJ2-7, with D hard to call. The CDR3 sequence is 14 residues long. Trimming cost V 1 base and J 4 bases, with 11 bases left between them. CDR1 WSHSY and CDR2 SAAADI come from the germline V gene. In nucleotides, the CDR3 is TGCGCCAGCAGTGAGTGGGCTTTGAGATACGAGCAGTACTTC. It codes for CASSEWALRYEQYF.

The V and J genes are TRBV2 and TRBJ2-3; no clear D. Trimming pared 4 bases from V and 1 base from J, leaving 12 bases between. The CDR3 extends over 15 amino acids. Germline CDR1 and CDR2: SNHLY and FYNNEI. This chain's CDR3 is CASSAYHPRTDTQYF. The CDR3 nucleotides are TGTGCCAGCAGTGCCTACCACCCTCGCACAGATACGCAGTATTTT.

The chain joins TRBV27 to TRBJ2-7; TRBD2 agrees at 10 bases. From germline, CDR1 is MNHEY and CDR2 SMNVEV (reference sequence). The length of the CDR3 is 17 residues. Trimming removed 3 bases from V and 3 bases from J; junction bases left unmatched: 11. CDR3 amino acids: CASSLGVAGGLGYEQYF. The CDR3 DNA reads TGTGCCAGCAGTTTGGGGGTAGCGGGAGGTTTAGGCTACGAGCAGTACTTC.

The J gene is TRBJ2-7, the V gene TRBV11-2, with D unclear. Trimming removed 2 bases at V and 2 bases at J, with 13 bases between. The CDR3 covers 15 residues. The germline CDR1 and CDR2 sequences are SGHAT and FQNNGV. The CDR3 loop reads CASSLSAQRTYEQYF. CDR3 DNA: TGTGCCAGCAGCTTATCGGCTCAGCGTACCTACGAGCAGTACTTC.

A single count supports this clone. The genes are TRBV5-4 and TRBJ2-7, with D perhaps matching TRBD1 (6 bases). The germline V gene has CDR1 SGHNT and CDR2 YYREEE (reference sequence). The CDR3 consists of 15 residues. The V gene lost 4 bases and the J gene lost 7 bases, with 21 bases spanning the gap. The CDR3 reads CASSPGQTASSEQYF. The CDR3 DNA follows: TGTGCCAGCAGCCCCGGACAGACTGCCTCTAGTGAGCAGTACTTC.

This chain joins TRBV5-8 and TRBJ2-1; D gene uncertain. V lost 0 bases to trimming and J lost 6 bases, with 16 bases between them. This CDR3 has 16 residues. CDR1 is SGHTS and CDR2 is YDEGEE in the germline V gene. The CDR3 nucleotides are TGTGCCAGCAGCTTGGAGGTCGGGTTATTTACCAATGAGCAGTTCTTC. Protein sequence: CASSLEVGLFTNEQFF.

This clone came up once. The gene calls are TRBV18 and TRBJ2-1, with 10 nucleotides matching TRBD2. Germline CDR1 KGHSH, CDR2 LQKENI. The CDR3 runs to 18 residues. J was trimmed by 3 bases and V by 3 bases; bases with no gene match: 11. CDR3 protein: CASSPLSIAGGIYNEQFF. The CDR3 DNA reads as TGTGCCAGCTCACCCCTCTCTATAGCGGGAGGCATCTACAATGAGCAGTTCTTC.

This chain connects TRBV5-1 to TRBJ2-2, with D unclear. V was clipped by 4 bases and J by 2 bases, with 6 bases between them. The germline V gene has CDR1 SGHRS and CDR2 YFSETQ. The CDR3 has 13 amino acids. The CDR3, as DNA: TGCGCCAGCAGCGTAGCCAACACCGGGGAGCTGTTTTTT. Translated: CASSVANTGELFF.

About this clone itself: The CDR3 does not end in the conserved phenylalanine or tryptophan, so this is likely a read error. No DNA is shown, since the ends of the CDR3 on it are uncertain; the CDR3 is the one TCRdb lists. This rearrangement joins TRBV27 to TRBJ2-7; the D call of TRBD1 is as the table states it, not checked on the DNA. The CDR3 adds up to 13 amino acids, both ends counted. The germline gives CDR1 MNHEY, CDR2 SMNVEV (reference sequence). The CDR3 loop is CASSPNRDRPYRL.

This chain uses TRBV6-1 with TRBJ2-7; tentative D call: TRBD1 (5 bases). CDR1 is MNHNS and CDR2 is SASEGT in the germline V gene. Trimming removed 9 bases at V and 7 bases at J, with 10 bases between. This CDR3 is 10 amino acids long. This CDR3 is CARKGREQYF. The CDR3 DNA reads as TGTGCCAGGAAGGGGCGGGAGCAGTACTTC.

This sequence joins TRBV7-6 and TRBJ2-1; possible D gene TRBD2, 6 bases. Trimming left V 1 base short and J 6 bases short, with 13 bases between. The CDR3 totals 15 residues. Germline values: CDR1 SGHVS, CDR2 FNYEAQ. DNA of the CDR3: TGTGCCAGCAGCTTAGTCTTGACTAGTAGCAATGAGCAGTTCTTC. It codes for CASSLVLTSSNEQFF. The full variable domain, with the rest looked up from reference TRBV7-6 and TRBJ2-1, is GAGVSQSPRYKVTKRGQDVALRCDPISGHVSLYWYRQALGQGPEFLTYFNYEAQQDKSGLPNDRFSAERPEGSISTLTIQRTEQRDSAMYRCASSLVLTSSNEQFFGPGTRLTVL.

The rearrangement links TRBV11-2 to TRBJ2-1; TRBD2 matches at 10 bases. The CDR3 is 16 residues long. V was clipped by 3 bases and J by 6 bases; unmatched bases: 8. Germline CDR1 and CDR2: SGHAT and FQNNGV. The CDR3 protein is CASSLATSGMGNEQFF. CDR3 DNA: TGTGCCAGCAGCTTGGCCACTAGCGGGATGGGCAATGAGCAGTTCTTC.

This clone came up once. The rearrangement links TRBV2 to TRBJ2-5; 13 positions agree with TRBD2. The germline gives CDR1 SNHLY, CDR2 FYNNEI. The CDR3 sequence is 15 residues long. Losses at the gene ends were 7 bases for V and 5 bases for J; bases not matched to a gene: 7. In nucleotides, the CDR3 is TGTGCCAGCAAGATGACTAGCGGGAGGATTGAGACCCAGTACTTC. Encoded protein: CASKMTSGRIETQYF.

The chain links TRBV19 to TRBJ1-4; D unresolved. CDR1 and CDR2 (germline): LNHDA, SQIVND (reference sequence). The CDR3 consists of 13 residues. V was cut by 5 bases and J by 8 bases, with 12 bases left in between. The CDR3 reads CASSPLTEEKLFF. DNA for the CDR3: TGTGCCAGTAGTCCGCTGACGGAGGAAAAACTGTTTTTT.